This T cell receptor (beta chain) is from a study of blood T cell repertoires in COVID-19. Study at large: T cells, B-cell-depleted T cells, or PBMCs provided the cDNA or gDNA that served as material.

Enrollees, about 18 to 95 years old, lived in 20 to 25 US areas. Individuals in the exposed group had encountered a COVID-19 case within 2 weeks preceding study entry. Authors' methods: Scientists estimated how many nucleated cells there were by amplifying reference gene primers. TCRdb's table, derived via immunoSEQ multiplex PCR, lists solely in-frame clones and lacks some. Clone size and the V and J calls come from that table; the DNA yielded D and trimming. The data show around 400,000 clones, approximately 91% seen once. The germline V gene encodes CDR1 MNHEY and CDR2 SVGEGT. CDR3 length: 15 amino acids. Trimming shortened V by 6 bases and J by 4 bases, and 18 bases separated the two germline ends.

The genes are TRBV6-2 or TRBV6-3 and TRBJ2-5, with D perhaps TRBD2 (7 bases). This TCR was recovered from a woman between 18 and 30 years old who had been exposed to COVID-19. Material for sequencing was PBMCs or T cells enriched from blood (not recorded which). CDR3 protein: CASSRPGGGRETQYF. The CDR3 DNA sequence: TGTGCCAGCAGCCGACCTGGGGGGGGGCGAGAGACCCAGTACTTC.